This TCR beta chain was captured by sequencing in a study of T cells in Graves' hyperthyroidism and ophthalmopathy. Study conclusions and caveats: Blood held most thyroid clonotypes expanded above 0.001 frequency.

The authors deemed Graves' hyperthyroidism stable absent ophthalmopathy progression within 18 months. Based on clinical symptoms, serum thyroxine and TRAb, thyroid ultrasound and orbital computed tomography, diagnoses were reached. TCR beta CDR3 regions were amplified from RNA. A first-round RT-PCR of the TCR CDR3 used the HTBI primer set. Each CDR3 protein gets one entry after TCRdb re-called the multiplex PCR reads with MiXCR. The sample has a few hundred thousand distinct CDR3 sequences, around an eighth seen once. V lost 3 bases to trimming and J lost 4 bases, with 12 bases between them. The CDR3 contains 14 residues. CDR1 and CDR2 from the germline V gene are MNHEY and SMNVEV (reference sequence). Ten or more counts support this clonotype. Its specificity is unknown.

The clonotype comes from a woman aged 18-29 years with Graves' hyperthyroidism. The gene calls are TRBV27 and TRBJ1-2; D gene unclear. Sample: blood. The chain's CDR3 is CASSLYGELYGYTF. CDR3 sequence (DNA): TGTGCCAGCAGTTTGTACGGCGAGCTCTATGGCTACACCTTC.